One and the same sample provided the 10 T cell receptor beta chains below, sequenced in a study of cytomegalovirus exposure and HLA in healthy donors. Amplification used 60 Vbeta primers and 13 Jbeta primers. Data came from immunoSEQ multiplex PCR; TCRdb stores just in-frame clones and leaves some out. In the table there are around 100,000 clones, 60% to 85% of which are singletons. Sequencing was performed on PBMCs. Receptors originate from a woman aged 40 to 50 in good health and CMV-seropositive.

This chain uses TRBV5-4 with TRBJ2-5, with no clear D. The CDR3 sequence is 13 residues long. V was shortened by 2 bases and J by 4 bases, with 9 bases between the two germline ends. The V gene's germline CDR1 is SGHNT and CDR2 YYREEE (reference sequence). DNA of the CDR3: TGTGCCAGCAGCTTATCAGGCCGAGAGACCCAGTACTTC. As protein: CASSLSGRETQYF. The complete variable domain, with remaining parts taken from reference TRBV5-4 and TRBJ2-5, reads ETGVTQSPTHLIKTRGQQVTLRCSSQSGHNTVSWYQQALGQGPQFIFQYYREEENGRGNFPPRFSGLQFPNYSSELNVNALELDDSALYLCASSLSGRETQYFGPGTRLLVL.

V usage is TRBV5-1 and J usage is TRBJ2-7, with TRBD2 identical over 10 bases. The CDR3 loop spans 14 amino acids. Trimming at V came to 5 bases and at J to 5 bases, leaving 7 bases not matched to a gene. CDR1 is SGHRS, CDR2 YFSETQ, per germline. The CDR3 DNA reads TGCGCCAGCAGTTCTAGCGGGAGTTCCCACGAGCAGTACTTC. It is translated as CASSSSGSSHEQYF.

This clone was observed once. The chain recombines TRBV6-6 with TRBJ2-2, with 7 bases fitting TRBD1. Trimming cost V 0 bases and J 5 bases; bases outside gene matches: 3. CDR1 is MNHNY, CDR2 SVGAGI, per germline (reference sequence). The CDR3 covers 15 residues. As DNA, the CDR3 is TGTGCCAGCAGTTACTCAATACAGGGGACCGGGGAGCTGTTTTTT. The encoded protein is CASSYSIQGTGELFF.

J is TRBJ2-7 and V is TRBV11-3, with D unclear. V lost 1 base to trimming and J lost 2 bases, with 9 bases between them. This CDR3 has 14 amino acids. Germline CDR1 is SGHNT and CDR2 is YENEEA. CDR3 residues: CASSLGVAPYEQYF. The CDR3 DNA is TGTGCCAGCAGCTTAGGTGTAGCACCCTACGAGCAGTACTTC. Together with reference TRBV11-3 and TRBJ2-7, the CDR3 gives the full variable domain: EAGVVQSPRYKIIEKKQPVAFWCNPISGHNTLYWYLQNLGQGPELLIRYENEEAVDDSQLPKDRFSAERLKGVDSTLKIQPAELGDSAVYLCASSLGVAPYEQYFGPGTRLTVT.

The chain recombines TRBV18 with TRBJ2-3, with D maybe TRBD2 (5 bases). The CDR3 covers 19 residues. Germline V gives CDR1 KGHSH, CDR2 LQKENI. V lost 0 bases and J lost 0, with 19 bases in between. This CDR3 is CASSPPKTTATTSTDTQYF. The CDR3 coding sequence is TGTGCCAGCTCACCACCCAAGACTACAGCTACGACTAGCACAGATACGCAGTATTTT. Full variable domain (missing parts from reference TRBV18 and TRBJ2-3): NAGVMQNPRHLVRRRGQEARLRCSPMKGHSHVYWYRQLPEEGLKFMVYLQKENIIDESGMPKERFSAEFPKEGPSILRIQQVVRGDSAAYFCASSPPKTTATTSTDTQYFGPGTRLTVL.

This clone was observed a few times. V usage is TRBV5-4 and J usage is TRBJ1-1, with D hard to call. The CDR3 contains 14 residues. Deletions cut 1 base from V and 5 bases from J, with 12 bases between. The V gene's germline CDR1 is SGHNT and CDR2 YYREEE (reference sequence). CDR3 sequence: CASSLLGEETEAFF. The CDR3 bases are TGTGCCAGCAGCTTGCTTGGTGAGGAAACTGAAGCTTTCTTT.

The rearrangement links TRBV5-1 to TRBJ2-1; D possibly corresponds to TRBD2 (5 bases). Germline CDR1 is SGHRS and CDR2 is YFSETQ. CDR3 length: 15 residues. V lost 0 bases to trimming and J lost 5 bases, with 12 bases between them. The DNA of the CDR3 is TGCGCCAGCAGCTTGGGGTGGGGAGAGAACAATGAGCAGTTCTTC. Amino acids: CASSLGWGENNEQFF.

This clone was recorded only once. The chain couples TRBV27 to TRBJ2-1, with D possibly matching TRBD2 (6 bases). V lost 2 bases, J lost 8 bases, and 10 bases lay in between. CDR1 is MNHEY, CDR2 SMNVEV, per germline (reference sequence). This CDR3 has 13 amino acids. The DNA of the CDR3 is TGTGCCAGCAGTTTACTAGGGGAGGATGAGCAGTTCTTC. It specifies CASSLLGEDEQFF.

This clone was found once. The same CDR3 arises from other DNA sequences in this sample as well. CDR3 in amino acids: CASSFARLAGVSGELFF. CDR3 bases: TGTGCCAGCAGCTTTGCCCGACTAGCGGGAGTTTCGGGGGAGCTGTTTTTT. V is TRBV12-1 and J is TRBJ2-2; the D call in the table, TRBD2, was not verified against the DNA. TRBV12-1 is listed as a pseudogene. This CDR3 is built from 17 residues.

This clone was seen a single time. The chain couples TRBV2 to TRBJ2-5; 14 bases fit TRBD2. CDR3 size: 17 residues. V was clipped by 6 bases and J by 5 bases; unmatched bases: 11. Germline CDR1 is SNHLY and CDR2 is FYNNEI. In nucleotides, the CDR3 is TGTGCCAGCAGAATGGGACTAGCGGGAGTCGCTGGCGAGACCCAGTACTTC. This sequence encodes CASRMGLAGVAGETQYF.